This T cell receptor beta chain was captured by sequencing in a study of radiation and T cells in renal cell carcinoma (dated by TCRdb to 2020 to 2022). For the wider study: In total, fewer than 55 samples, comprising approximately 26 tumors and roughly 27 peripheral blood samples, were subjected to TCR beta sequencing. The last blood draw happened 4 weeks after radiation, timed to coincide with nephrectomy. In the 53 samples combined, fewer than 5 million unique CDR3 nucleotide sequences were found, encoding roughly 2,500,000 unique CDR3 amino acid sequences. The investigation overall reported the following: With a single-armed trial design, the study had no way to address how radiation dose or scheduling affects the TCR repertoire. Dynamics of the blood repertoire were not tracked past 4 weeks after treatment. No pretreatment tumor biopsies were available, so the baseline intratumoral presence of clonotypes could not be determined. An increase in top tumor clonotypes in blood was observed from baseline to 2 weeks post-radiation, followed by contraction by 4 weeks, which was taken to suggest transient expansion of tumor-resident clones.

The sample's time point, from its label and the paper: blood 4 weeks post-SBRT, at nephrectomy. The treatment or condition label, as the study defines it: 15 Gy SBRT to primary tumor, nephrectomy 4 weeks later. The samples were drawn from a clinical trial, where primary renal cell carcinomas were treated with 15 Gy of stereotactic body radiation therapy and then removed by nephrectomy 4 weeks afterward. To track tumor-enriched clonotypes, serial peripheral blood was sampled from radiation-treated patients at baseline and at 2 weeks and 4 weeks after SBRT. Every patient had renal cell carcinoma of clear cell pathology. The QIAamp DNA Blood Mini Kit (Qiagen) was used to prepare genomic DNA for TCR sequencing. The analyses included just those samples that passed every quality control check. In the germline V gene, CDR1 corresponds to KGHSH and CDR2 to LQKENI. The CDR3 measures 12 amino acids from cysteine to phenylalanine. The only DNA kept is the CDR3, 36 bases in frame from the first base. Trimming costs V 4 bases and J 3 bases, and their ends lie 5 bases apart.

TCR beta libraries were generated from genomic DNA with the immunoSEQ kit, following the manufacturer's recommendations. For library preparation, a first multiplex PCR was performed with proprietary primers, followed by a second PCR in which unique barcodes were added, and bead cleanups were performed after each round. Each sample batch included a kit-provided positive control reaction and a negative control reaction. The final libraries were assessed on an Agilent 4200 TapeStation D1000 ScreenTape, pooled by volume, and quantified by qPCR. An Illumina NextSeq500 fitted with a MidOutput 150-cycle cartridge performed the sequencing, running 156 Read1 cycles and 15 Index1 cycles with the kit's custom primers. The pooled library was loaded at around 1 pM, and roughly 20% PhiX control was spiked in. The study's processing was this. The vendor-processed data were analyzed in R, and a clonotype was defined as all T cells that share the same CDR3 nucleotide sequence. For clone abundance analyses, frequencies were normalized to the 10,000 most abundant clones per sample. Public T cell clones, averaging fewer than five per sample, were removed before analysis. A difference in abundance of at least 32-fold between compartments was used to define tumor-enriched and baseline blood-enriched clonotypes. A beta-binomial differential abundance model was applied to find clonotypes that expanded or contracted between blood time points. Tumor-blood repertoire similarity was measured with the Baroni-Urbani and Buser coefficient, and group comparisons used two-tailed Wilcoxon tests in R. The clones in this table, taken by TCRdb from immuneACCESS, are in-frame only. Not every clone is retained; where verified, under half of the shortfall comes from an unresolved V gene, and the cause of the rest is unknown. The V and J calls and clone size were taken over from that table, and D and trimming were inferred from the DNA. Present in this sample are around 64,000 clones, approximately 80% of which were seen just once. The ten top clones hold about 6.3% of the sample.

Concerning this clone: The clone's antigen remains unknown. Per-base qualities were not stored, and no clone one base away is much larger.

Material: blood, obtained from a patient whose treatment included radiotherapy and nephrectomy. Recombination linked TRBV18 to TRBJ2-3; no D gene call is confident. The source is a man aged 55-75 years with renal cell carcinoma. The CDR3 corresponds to CASSLLTDTQYF. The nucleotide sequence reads TGTGCCAGCTCACTACTGACAGATACGCAGTATTTT.